The 10 T cell receptor beta chains below were found in one sample sequenced in a study of human T cells and chemical hapten exposure. Time point defined: patch test 2, 6 weeks after DPC sensitization. Noted treatment: therapeutic diphenylcyclopropenone sensitization with weekly scalp DPC. Using its own MiXCR run on the RACE reads, TCRdb lists one record per CDR3 protein. The sample contains approximately 28,000 distinct CDR3 sequences, 8.5% to 9.5% of which appear only once. The source material was whole blood, sampled in connection with sensitization to the hapten diphenylcyclopropenone (DPC). The receptors were gathered from a young man with alopecia areata. Some clones in this sample may be carry-over from other donors' samples.

This clonotype was detected ten times or more. The chain combines TRBV4-3 with TRBJ2-7; TRBD2 matches at 7 bases. The CDR3 runs 15 residues. V dropped 3 bases and J dropped 3; count of bases not matched to a gene: 8. The V gene's germline CDR1 is LGHNA and CDR2 YSLEER. The CDR3 sequence: CASSHHQERGYEQYF. As DNA, the CDR3 is TGCGCCAGCAGCCACCATCAAGAGCGGGGCTACGAGCAGTACTTC.

The CDR3 is CASSLSGTLSGNTIYF. The CDR3 DNA sequence: TGTGCCAGCAGTTTATCGGGGACTCTCTCCGGAAACACCATATATTTT. This chain uses TRBV27 with TRBJ1-3; perhaps TRBD1 as D (5 bases). The V gene lost 0 bases and the J gene lost 4 bases, with 13 bases spanning the gap. Germline lookup yields CDR1 MNHEY and CDR2 SMNVEV (reference sequence). This CDR3 has 16 residues.

Ten or more counts support this clonotype. This chain connects TRBV27 to TRBJ1-1; D gene uncertain. The V and J ends lost 2 bases and 8 bases respectively, with 9 bases between them. Germline CDR1 reads MNHEY; CDR2 reads SMNVEV (reference sequence). The CDR3 is made up of 12 amino acids. CDR3 loop: CASSLGGREAFF. CDR3 in DNA: TGTGCCAGCAGTTTAGGAGGGAGGGAAGCTTTCTTT.

This clonotype was counted at least ten times. The chain is built from TRBV5-1 and TRBJ2-1, with TRBD1 as a possible D gene (5 bases). Germline CDR1 reads SGHRS; CDR2 reads YFSETQ. The CDR3 spans 13 residues. V lost 4 bases and J lost 3, with 8 bases in between. The CDR3 nucleotides read TGCGCCAGCAGCCAGCAGGGCTACAATGAGCAGTTCTTC. Protein product: CASSQQGYNEQFF.

V and J are TRBV7-9 and TRBJ2-1, with no clear D. Trimming shortened V by 1 base and J by 5 bases, and 9 bases separated the two germline ends. This CDR3 region has 14 residues. Per germline, CDR1 SEHNR and CDR2 FQNEAQ (reference sequence). CDR3 amino acids: CASSLVESHNEQFF. Written as DNA, the CDR3 is TGTGCCAGCAGCTTAGTAGAAAGCCACAATGAGCAGTTCTTC.

Ten or more counts support this clonotype. V gene TRBV30 combines with J gene TRBJ2-3; 12 nucleotides match TRBD2. CDR3 length: 15 amino acids. Germline trimming cut 1 base from V and 4 bases from J; bases unmatched to any gene: 3. Germline V lookup: CDR1 GTSNPN, CDR2 SVGIG (reference sequence). DNA of the CDR3: TGTGCCTGGAGTGGACTAGCGGGAGTTCCAGATACGCAGTATTTT. Residues: CAWSGLAGVPDTQYF.

This clonotype appeared a few times. The chain uses TRBV14 and TRBJ2-3; D not resolved. From germline, CDR1 is SGHDN and CDR2 FVKESK. The CDR3 sequence is 12 residues long. Between the trimmed V and J ends, which lost 1 base and 4 bases, there was a span of 3 bases. This CDR3 reads CASSQVPDTQYF. The CDR3 DNA reads TGTGCCAGCAGCCAAGTCCCAGATACGCAGTATTTT.

At least ten counts were recorded for this clonotype. The chain uses TRBV11-2 and TRBJ1-4, with a tentative D call TRBD1 (6 bases). Germline CDR1 reads SGHAT; CDR2 reads FQNNGV. CDR3 length: 14 amino acids. V lost 5 bases and J 5 bases, leaving 12 bases between the germline ends. In nucleotides, the CDR3 is TGTGCCAGCAGCCAGGACAGTACCAATGAAAAACTGTTTTTT. It is translated as CASSQDSTNEKLFF.

This clonotype came up a few times. The rearrangement joins TRBV5-5 to TRBJ2-2; D ambiguous. The germline V and J ends were trimmed by 2 bases and 6 bases, with 5 bases remaining between them. Germline V lookup: CDR1 SGHKS, CDR2 YYEKEE (reference sequence). The CDR3 is made up of 12 amino acids. The CDR3 region has the DNA TGTGCCAGCAGCTTATCAGCCGGGGAGCTGTTTTTT. This sequence encodes CASSLSAGELFF.

This clonotype has more than one count but fewer than ten. This chain joins TRBV12-3 or TRBV12-4 and TRBJ2-7, with unresolved D. This CDR3 has 11 amino acids. V was pared by 5 bases and J by 2 bases, with 4 bases between. This chain's CDR3 is CASSRPYEQYF. DNA of the CDR3: TGTGCCAGCAGTCGGCCCTACGAGCAGTACTTC.